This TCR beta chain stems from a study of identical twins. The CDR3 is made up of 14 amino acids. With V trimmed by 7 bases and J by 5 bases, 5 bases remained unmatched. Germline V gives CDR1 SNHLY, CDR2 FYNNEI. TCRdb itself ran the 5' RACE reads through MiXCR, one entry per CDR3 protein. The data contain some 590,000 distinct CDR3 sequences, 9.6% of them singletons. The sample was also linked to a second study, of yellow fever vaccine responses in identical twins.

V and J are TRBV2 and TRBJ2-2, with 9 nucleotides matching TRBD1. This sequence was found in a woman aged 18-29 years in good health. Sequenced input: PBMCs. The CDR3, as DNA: TGTGCCAGCAAGCCCGGGACAGGGACCGGGGAGCTGTTTTTT. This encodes CASKPGTGTGELFF.